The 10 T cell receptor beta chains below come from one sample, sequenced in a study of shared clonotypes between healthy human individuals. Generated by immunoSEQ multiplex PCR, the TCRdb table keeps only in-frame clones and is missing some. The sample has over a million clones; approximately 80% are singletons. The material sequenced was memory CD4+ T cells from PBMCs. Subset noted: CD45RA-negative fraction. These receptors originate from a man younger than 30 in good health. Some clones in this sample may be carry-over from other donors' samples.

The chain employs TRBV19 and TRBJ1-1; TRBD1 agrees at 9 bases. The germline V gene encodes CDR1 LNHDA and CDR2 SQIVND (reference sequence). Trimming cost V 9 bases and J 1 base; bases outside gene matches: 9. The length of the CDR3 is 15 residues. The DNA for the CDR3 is TGTGCCAGCACCACAGGGGGCGGAACGAACACTGAAGCTTTCTTT. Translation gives CASTTGGGTNTEAFF. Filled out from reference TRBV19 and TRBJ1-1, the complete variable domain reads DGGITQSPKYLFRKEGQNVTLSCEQNLNHDAMYWYRQDPGQGLRLIYYSQIVNDFQKGDIAEGYSVSREKKESFPLTVTSAQKNPTAFYLCASTTGGGTNTEAFFGQGTRLTVV.

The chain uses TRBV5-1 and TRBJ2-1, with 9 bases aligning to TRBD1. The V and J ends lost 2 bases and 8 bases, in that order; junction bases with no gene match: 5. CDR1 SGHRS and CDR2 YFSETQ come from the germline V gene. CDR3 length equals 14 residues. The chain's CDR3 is CASSFGQGLDEQFF. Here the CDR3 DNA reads TGCGCCAGCAGCTTCGGACAGGGGCTGGATGAGCAGTTCTTC.

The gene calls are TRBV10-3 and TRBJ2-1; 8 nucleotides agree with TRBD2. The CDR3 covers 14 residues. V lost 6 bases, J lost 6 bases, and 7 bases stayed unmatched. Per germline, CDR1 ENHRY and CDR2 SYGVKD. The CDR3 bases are TGTGCCATCAGGGGGGTAGCGGGACTCAATGAGCAGTTCTTC. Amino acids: CAIRGVAGLNEQFF.

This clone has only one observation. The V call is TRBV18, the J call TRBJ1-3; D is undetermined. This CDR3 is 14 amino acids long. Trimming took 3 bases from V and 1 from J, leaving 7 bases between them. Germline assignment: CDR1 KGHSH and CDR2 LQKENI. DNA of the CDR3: TGTGCCAGCTCACCGATTGGGTCTGGAAACACCATATATTTT. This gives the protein CASSPIGSGNTIYF.

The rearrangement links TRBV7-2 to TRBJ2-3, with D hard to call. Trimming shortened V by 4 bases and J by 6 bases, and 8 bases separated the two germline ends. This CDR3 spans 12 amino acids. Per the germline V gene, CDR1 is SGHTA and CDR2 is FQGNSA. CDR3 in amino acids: CASSWRLDTQYF. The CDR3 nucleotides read TGTGCCAGCAGCTGGAGACTGGATACGCAGTATTTT.

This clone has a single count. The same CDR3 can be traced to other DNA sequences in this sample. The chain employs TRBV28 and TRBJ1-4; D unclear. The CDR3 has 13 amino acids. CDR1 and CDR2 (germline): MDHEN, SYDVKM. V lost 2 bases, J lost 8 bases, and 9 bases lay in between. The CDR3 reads CASSLGGGEKLFF. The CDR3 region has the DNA TGTGCCAGCAGTTTAGGAGGTGGCGAAAAACTGTTTTTT.

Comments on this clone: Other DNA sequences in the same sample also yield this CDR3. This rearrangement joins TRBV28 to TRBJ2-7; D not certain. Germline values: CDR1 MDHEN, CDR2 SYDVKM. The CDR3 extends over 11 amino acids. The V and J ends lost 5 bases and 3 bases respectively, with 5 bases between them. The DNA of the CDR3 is TGTGCCAGCAGTCTGGGCTACGAGCAGTACTTC. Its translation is CASSLGYEQYF.

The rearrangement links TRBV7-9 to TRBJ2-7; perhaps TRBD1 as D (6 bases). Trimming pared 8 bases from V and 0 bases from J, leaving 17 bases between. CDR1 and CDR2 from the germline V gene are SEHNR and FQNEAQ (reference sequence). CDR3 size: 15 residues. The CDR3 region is CASLNPQGSSYEQYF. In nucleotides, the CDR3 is TGTGCCAGCCTAAACCCACAGGGTAGCTCCTACGAGCAGTACTTC.

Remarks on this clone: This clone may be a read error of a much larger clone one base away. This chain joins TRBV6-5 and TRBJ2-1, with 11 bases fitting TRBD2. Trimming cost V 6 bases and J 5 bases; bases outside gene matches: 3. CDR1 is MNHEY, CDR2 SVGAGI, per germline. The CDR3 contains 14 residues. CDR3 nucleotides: TGTGCCAGCAGGAGACTAGCGGGAAACAATGAGCAGTTCTTC. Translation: CASRRLAGNNEQFF.

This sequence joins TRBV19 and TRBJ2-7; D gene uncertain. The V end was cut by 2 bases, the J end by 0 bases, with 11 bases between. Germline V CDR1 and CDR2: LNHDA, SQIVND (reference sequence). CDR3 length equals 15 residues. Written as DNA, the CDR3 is TGTGCCAGTAGTATAAATTCACAGAGCTCCTACGAGCAGTACTTC. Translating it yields CASSINSQSSYEQYF.